This T cell receptor (beta chain) appears in the sequencing data of a study of post-analysis software for immune sequencing data. Regarding the study as a whole: TRBV5-6, TRBV5-1 and TRBV20-1 were among roughly 5 TRBV segments more frequent in patients than controls.

The CDR3 spans 13 residues. V was shortened by 5 bases and J by 8 bases, with 12 bases between the two germline ends. This clonotype was observed a few times. Its target is unknown. Incorporated into the TCR beta cDNA libraries were unique molecular identifiers, which served to reduce PCR and sequencing biases. TCRdb reprocessed the PCR reads via MiXCR and lists one record per CDR3 protein. The profile shows over 700,000 distinct CDR3 sequences, 25% to 30% of them singletons. This TCR was recovered from a girl between 5 and 17 years old with multiple sclerosis. The genes are TRBV12-3 or TRBV12-4 and TRBJ2-2, with a tentative D call TRBD1 (6 bases). The sample was blood. DNA of the CDR3: TGTGCCAGCAGTAAATACAGGGATGGGGAGCTGTTTTTT. It yields the protein CASSKYRDGELFF.